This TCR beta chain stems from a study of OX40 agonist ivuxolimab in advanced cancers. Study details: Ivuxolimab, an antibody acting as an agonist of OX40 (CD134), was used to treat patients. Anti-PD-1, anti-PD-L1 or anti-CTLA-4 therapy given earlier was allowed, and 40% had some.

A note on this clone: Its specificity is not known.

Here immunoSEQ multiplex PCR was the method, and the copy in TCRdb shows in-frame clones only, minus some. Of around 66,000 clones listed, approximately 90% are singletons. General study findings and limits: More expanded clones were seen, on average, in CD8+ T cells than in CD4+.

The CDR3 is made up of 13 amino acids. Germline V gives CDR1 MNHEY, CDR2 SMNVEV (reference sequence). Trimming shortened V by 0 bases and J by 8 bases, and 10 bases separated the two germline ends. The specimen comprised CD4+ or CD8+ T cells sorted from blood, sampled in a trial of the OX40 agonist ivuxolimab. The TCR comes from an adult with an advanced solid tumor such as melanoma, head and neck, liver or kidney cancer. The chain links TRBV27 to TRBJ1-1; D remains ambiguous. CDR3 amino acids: CASSLSFGPEAFF. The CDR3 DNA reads TGTGCCAGCAGTTTATCCTTCGGACCCGAAGCTTTCTTT.